This T cell receptor beta chain originates from a study of blood T cell repertoires in COVID-19. Study overall: Both acute and convalescent COVID-19 samples were obtained from the United States, Italy and Spain. PBMCs, B-cell-depleted T cells, or T cells were the source of the cDNA or gDNA that made up the material.

Original methodology: Amplifying reference gene primers gave estimates of nucleated cell counts. The data were produced by immunoSEQ multiplex PCR, yet TCRdb's version contains in-frame clones alone and is incomplete. V, J and clone size were drawn from that table, and D and trimming were deduced from the DNA. This table has approximately 240,000 clones, more than 75% appearing once. The trim removed 3 bases at V and 6 bases at J, leaving 5 bases unmatched. CDR1 and CDR2 (germline): SEHNR, FQNEAQ (reference sequence). The CDR3 has 13 residues. This receptor was obtained from a man aged 45-65 years who had recovered from COVID-19. The sequencing sample was made of peripheral blood. The chain uses TRBV7-9 and TRBJ2-7, with 7 bases aligning to TRBD1. The CDR3 DNA sequence: TGTGCCAGCAGCTTGACCGACAGGGCCGAGCAGTACTTC. Its translation is CASSLTDRAEQYF.